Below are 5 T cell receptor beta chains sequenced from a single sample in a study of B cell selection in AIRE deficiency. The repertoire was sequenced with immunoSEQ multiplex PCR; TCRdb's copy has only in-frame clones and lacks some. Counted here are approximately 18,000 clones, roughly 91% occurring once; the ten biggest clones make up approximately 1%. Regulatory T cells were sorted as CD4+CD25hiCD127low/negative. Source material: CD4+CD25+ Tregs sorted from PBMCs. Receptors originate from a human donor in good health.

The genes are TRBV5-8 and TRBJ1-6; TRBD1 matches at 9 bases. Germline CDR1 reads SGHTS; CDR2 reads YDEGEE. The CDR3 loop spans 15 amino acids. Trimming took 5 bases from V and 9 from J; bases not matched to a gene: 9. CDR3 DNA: TGTGCCAGCAGTGCGACCGGGACAGGGCTTTCACCCCTCCACTTT. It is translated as CASSATGTGLSPLHF.

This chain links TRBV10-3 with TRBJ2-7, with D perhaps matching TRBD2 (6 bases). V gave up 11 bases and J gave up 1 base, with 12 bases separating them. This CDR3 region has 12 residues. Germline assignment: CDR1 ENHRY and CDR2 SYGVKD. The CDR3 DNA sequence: TGTGCCGGCGGGACCGATTCCTACGAGCAGTACTTC. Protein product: CAGGTDSYEQYF.

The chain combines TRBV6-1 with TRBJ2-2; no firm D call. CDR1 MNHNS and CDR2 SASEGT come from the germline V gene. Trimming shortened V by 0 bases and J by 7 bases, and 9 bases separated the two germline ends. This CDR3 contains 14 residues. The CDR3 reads CASSEAISFGELFF. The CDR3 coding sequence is TGTGCCAGCAGTGAAGCGATCTCGTTCGGGGAGCTGTTTTTT.

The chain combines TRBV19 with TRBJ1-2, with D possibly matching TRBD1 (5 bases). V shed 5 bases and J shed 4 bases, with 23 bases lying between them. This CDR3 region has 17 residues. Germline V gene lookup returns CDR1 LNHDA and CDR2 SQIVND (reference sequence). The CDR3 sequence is CASSQGRTRPSPYGYTF. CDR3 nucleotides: TGTGCCAGTAGTCAGGGCAGGACCCGACCTTCTCCCTATGGCTACACCTTC.

DNA of the CDR3: TGTGCCAGCAGTACGGACAGGGGACGAGAGACCCAGTACTTC. The encoded protein is CASSTDRGRETQYF. The J gene is TRBJ2-5, the V gene TRBV2, with TRBD1 matching over 9 bases. Germline CDR1 reads SNHLY; CDR2 reads FYNNEI. CDR3 length equals 14 residues. V lost 5 bases and J lost 4; bases outside the gene matches: 5.